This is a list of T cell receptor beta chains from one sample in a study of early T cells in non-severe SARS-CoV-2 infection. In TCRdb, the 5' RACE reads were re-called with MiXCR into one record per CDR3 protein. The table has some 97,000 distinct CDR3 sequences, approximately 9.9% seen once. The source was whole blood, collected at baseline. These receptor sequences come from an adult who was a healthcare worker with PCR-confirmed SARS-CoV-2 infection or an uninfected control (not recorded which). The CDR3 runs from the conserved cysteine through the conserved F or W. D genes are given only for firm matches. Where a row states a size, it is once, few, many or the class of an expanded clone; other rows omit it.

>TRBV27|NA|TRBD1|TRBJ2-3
TGTGCCAGCAGTTTACAGGGGGCCACAGATACGCAGTATTTT
CASSLQGATDTQYF
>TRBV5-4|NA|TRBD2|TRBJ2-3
TGTGCCAGCAGCTACGGGACTAGCGGCACAGATACGCAGTATTTT
CASSYGTSGTDTQYF
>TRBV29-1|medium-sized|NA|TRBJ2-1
TGCAGCGTTGAAGTCAGAGGGAAAGCACCGGGTTATGAGCAGTTCTTC
CSVEVRGKAPGYEQFF
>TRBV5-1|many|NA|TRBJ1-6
TGCGCCAGCAGCACCGACACCTATGACGGCCCCCTCCACTTT
CASSTDTYDGPLHF
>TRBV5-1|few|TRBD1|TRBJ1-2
TGCGCCAGCAGCTTGAGGGACAGCTACTATGGCTACACCTTC
CASSLRDSYYGYTF
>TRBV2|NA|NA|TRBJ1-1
TGTGCCAGCAGTGAAGGAGGTGCACAGGGACGTCAGGTTTTCTTT
CASSEGGAQGRQVFF
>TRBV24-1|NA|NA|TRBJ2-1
TGTGCCACCAGTGTCAGGACAGTCAATGAGCAGTTCTTC
CATSVRTVNEQFF
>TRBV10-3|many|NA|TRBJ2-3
TGTGCCATCAGTGAGCCTTTAGCGGACCGGGGCACAGATACGCAGTATTTT
CAISEPLADRGTDTQYF
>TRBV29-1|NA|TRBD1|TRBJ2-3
TGCAGCGCTGACTCGGGACAGCACACAGATACGCAGTATTTT
CSADSGQHTDTQYF
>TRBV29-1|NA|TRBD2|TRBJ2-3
TGCAGCGGCTCGGGACTAGCGAGCACAGATACGCAGTATTTT
CSGSGLASTDTQYF
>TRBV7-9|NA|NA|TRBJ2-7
TGTGCCAGCAGCCCCCCCGGGTCCTACGAGCAGTACTTC
CASSPPGSYEQYF
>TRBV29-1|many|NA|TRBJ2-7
TGCAGCGTTGTCCCCAGTGGCGAGCAGTACTTC
CSVVPSGEQYF
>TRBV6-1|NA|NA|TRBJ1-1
TGTGCCAGCAGTAAGGGACCAAACACTGAAGCTTTCTTT
CASSKGPNTEAFF
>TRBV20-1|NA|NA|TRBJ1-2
TGCAGTGCTAGGGATTACAGGGTCTCTAACTATGGCTACACCTTC
CSARDYRVSNYGYTF
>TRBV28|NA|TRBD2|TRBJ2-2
TGTGCCAGCAGTACTAGCGGAAACACCGGGGAGCTGTTTTTT
CASSTSGNTGELFF
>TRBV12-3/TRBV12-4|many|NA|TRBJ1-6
TGTGCCAGCAGTTACCAGAATTCACCCCTCCACTTT
CASSYQNSPLHF
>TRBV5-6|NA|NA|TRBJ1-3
TGTGCCAGCAGCTTGGAGGCAGATGGGTACTCTGGAAACACCATATATTTT
CASSLEADGYSGNTIYF
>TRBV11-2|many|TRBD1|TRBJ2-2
TGTGCCAGCAGCTTAGGACCAAGGGGGCAGGAGGACACCGGGGAGCTGTTTTTT
CASSLGPRGQEDTGELFF
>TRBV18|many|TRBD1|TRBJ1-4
TGTGCCAGCTCACCGAACAGGGGGCGCGGGACTAATGAAAAACTGTTTTTT
CASSPNRGRGTNEKLFF
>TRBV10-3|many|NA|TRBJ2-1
TGTGCCATCAGCCTCATGAGCTCCTACAATGAGCAGTTCTTC
CAISLMSSYNEQFF
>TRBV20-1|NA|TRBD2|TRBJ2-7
TGCAGTGCTAGGCTAGCGGGGGGGCCTCACGAGCAGTACTTC
CSARLAGGPHEQYF
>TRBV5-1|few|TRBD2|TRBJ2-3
TGCGCCAGCAGCTTGGCAGCGGGAGGGCCTTGGGATACGCAGTATTTT
CASSLAAGGPWDTQYF
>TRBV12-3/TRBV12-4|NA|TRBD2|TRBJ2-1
TGTGCCAGCAGTTCCTCTGGACTAGAGGGTGAGCAGTTCTTC
CASSSSGLEGEQFF
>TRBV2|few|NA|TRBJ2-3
TGTGCCAGCAGTGAGGCGGGTTGGGGAAAAGATACGCAGTATTTT
CASSEAGWGKDTQYF
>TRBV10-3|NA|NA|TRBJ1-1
TGTGCCATCAGCTGGGATGCGAACACTGAAGCTTTCTTT
CAISWDANTEAFF
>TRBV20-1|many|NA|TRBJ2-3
TGCAGTGCTCCAACGGAAGGGGGGCAATCGGGTACGCAGTATTTT
CSAPTEGGQSGTQYF
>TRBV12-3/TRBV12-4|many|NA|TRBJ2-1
TGTGCCAGCAGTTTGAACATAGGAGGGGCGCAGTTCTTC
CASSLNIGGAQFF
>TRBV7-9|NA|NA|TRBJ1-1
TGTGCCAGCAGCCGGCGGGACCCTAACACTGAAGCTTTCTTT
CASSRRDPNTEAFF
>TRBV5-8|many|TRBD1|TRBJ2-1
TGTGCCAGCAGCTTGACACAGGGGAACAATGAGCAGTTCTTC
CASSLTQGNNEQFF